This T cell receptor beta chain was profiled in a study of cytomegalovirus exposure and HLA in healthy donors. A remark on this clone: Its specificity is not known.

Researchers ran the PCR with 60 Vbeta and 13 Jbeta primers. Generated by immunoSEQ multiplex PCR, the TCRdb table keeps only in-frame clones and is missing some. The sample yields about 170,000 clones, approximately 81% seen once. Study conclusions and caveats: Per a prior analysis, the majority of TCR beta V segments were productive roughly 90% or roughly 30% of the time. Fewer N-insertions (relative to the roughly 730-donor mean) were reportedly seen in an Asian-associated ancestry cluster in a later analysis.

CDR3 length: 15 residues. V was shortened by 5 bases and J by 4 bases, with 18 bases between the two germline ends. Germline V lookup: CDR1 SGHNT, CDR2 YYREEE (reference sequence). The sample taken for sequencing was PBMCs. This TCR came from a man between 18 and 35 years old in good health and CMV-seropositive. The chain links TRBV5-4 to TRBJ1-2, with D possibly matching TRBD1 (5 bases). The CDR3 region has the DNA TGTGCCAGCAGTTTCCGGGACGGAGGGGCCTATGGCTACACCTTC. Amino acids: CASSFRDGGAYGYTF.